The TCR beta chain described here comes from a study of blood T cell repertoires in COVID-19. Study at large: PBMCs, B-cell-depleted T cells, or T cells were the source of the cDNA or gDNA that made up the material.

Only in-frame clones appear in the TCRdb table, and some are missing; sequencing was by immunoSEQ multiplex PCR. This table has roughly 200,000 clones, 94% appearing once. CDR1 and CDR2 from the germline V gene are SEHNR and FQNEAQ (reference sequence). The CDR3 runs 14 residues. Trimming stripped 3 bases from V and 6 bases from J, with 11 bases between. This chain joins TRBV7-9 and TRBJ2-2; tentatively, D is TRBD1 (5 bases). The sequenced material came from peripheral blood. The TCR originated in a man aged 30-40 years with COVID-19, enrolled during active disease. CDR3 in DNA: TGTGCCAGCAGCTTTACAGGATGGGCCGGGGAGCTGTTTTTT. Residues: CASSFTGWAGELFF.